This TCR beta chain derives from a study of beta chain features in type 1 diabetes. Whole-study context: Analysis included around 110,000,000 sorted cells drawn from all samples. Overall study findings and caveats: PCR could preferentially amplify shorter templates, alike in patients and controls.

Remarks on this clone: The target antigen is unknown. The sample has other DNA sequences that encode this CDR3 too.

The isolated RNA, all of it, was reverse transcribed, so expressed TCRB transcripts were what got sequenced. Here immunoSEQ multiplex PCR was the method, and the copy in TCRdb shows in-frame clones only, minus some. This table has about 150,000 clones, about 8.1% appearing once. The ends lost 6 bases at V and 3 bases at J; junction bases unmatched: 4. The CDR3 runs 14 residues. Germline values: CDR1 MDHEN, CDR2 SYDVKM. Material: central memory CD4+ T cells from blood. V and J are TRBV28 and TRBJ2-5, with TRBD2 identical over 10 bases. This clonotype was sampled from a man aged 18 to 30 in good health. The CDR3 here is CASSSLAGEETQYF. The CDR3 DNA reads as TGTGCCAGCAGCAGTCTAGCGGGAGAAGAGACCCAGTACTTC.